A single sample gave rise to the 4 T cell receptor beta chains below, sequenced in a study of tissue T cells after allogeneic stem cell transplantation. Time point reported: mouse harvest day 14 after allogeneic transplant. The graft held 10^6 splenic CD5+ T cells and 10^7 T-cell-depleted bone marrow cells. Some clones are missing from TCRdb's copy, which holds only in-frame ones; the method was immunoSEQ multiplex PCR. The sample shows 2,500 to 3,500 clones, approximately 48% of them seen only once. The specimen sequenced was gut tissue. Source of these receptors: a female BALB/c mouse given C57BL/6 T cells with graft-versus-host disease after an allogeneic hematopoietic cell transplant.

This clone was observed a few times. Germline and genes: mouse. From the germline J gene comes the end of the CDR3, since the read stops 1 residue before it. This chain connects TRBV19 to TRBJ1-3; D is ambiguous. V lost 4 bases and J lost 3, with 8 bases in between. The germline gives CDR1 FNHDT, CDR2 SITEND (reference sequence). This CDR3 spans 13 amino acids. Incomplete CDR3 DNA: TGTGCCAGCAGTTACGGGAGTGGAAATACGCTCTAT. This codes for CASSYGSGNTLY. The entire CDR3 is CASSYGSGNTLYF.

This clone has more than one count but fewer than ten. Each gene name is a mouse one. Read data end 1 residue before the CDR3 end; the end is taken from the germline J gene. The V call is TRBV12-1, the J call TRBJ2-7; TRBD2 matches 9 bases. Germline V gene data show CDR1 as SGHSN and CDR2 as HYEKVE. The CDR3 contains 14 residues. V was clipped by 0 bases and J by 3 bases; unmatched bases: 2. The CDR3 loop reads CASSLRDWDYEQYF. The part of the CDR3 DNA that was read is TGTGCCAGCTCTCTCCGGGACTGGGACTATGAACAGTAC.

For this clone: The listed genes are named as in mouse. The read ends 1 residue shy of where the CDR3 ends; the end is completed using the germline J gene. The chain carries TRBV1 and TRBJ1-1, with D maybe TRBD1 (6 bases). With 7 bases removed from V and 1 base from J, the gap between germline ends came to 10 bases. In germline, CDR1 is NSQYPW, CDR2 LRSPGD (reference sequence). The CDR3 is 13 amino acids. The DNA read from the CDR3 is TGCACCTGCAAACCGGGACAAAACACAGAAGTCTTC. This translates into CTCKPGQNTEVF. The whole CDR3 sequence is CTCKPGQNTEVFF.

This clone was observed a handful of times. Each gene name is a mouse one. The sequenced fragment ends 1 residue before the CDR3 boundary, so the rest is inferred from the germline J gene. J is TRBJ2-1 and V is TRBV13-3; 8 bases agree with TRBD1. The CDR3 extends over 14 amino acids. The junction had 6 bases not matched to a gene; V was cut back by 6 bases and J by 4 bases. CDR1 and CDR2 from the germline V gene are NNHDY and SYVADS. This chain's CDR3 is CASTPTGGYAEQFF. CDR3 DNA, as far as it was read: TGTGCCAGCACCCCCACAGGGGGTTATGCTGAGCAGTTC.